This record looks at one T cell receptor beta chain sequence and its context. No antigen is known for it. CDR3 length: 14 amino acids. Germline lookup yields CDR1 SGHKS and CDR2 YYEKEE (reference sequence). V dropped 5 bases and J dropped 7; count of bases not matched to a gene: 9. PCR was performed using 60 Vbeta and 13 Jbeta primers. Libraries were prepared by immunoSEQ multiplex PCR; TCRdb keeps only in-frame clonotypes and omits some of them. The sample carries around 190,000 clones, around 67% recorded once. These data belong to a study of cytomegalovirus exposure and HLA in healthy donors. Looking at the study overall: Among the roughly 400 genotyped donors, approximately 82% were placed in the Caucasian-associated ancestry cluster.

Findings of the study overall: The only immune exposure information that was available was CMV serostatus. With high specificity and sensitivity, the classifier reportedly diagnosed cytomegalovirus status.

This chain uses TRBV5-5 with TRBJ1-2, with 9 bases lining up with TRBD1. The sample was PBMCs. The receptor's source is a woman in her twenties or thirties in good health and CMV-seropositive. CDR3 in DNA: TGTGCCAGCAGTCGGCCGGGACAGGGCTCTGGCTACACCTTC. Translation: CASSRPGQGSGYTF.